These T cell receptor beta chains were read from a single sample in a study of OX40 agonist ivuxolimab in advanced cancers. Assay used: immunoSEQ multiplex PCR; TCRdb lists only in-frame clones, some missing. The sample lists over 100,000 clones, around 87% occurring once. This material consisted of CD4+ or CD8+ T cells sorted from blood, taken in a trial of the OX40 agonist ivuxolimab. These receptors were collected from an adult with an advanced solid tumor such as melanoma, head and neck, liver or kidney cancer. CDR3s include the opening cysteine and the closing phenylalanine or tryptophan. Each record gives: J gene, D gene, V gene, clone size, CDR3 DNA, CDR3 protein. D genes are given only for firm matches. Not every row has a clone size; where given, it reads once, few, many or a size class.

j_gene: TRBJ1-4
d_gene: .
v_gene: TRBV7-9
abundance: .
CDR3nt: TGTGCCAGCAGACCGGGGGGACGTGGTGAAAAACTGTTTTTT
CDR3aa: CASRPGGRGEKLFF

j_gene: TRBJ2-6
d_gene: .
v_gene: TRBV29-1
abundance: .
CDR3nt: TGCAGCGCCCGTCGGGACACCCCCTCTGGGGCCAACGTCCTGACTTTC
CDR3aa: CSARRDTPSGANVLTF

j_gene: TRBJ1-6
d_gene: .
v_gene: TRBV9
abundance: .
CDR3nt: TGTGCCAGCAGCGCACAGGGTTATAATTCACCCCTCCACTTT
CDR3aa: CASSAQGYNSPLHF

j_gene: TRBJ2-7
d_gene: TRBD1
v_gene: TRBV7-2
abundance: .
CDR3nt: TGTGCCAGCAGCCCAAGGGGCAGGGGGCCTTACGAGCAGTACTTC
CDR3aa: CASSPRGRGPYEQYF

j_gene: TRBJ2-2
d_gene: TRBD1
v_gene: TRBV11-3
abundance: few
CDR3nt: TGTGCCAGCAGCTTAGCCCCAGGGGGCGCGAACACCGGGGAGCTGTTTTTT
CDR3aa: CASSLAPGGANTGELFF

j_gene: TRBJ1-1
d_gene: .
v_gene: TRBV19
abundance: .
CDR3nt: TGTGCCAGTAGTATAGGGGCGGGGATGAACACTGAAGCTTTCTTT
CDR3aa: CASSIGAGMNTEAFF

j_gene: TRBJ1-2
d_gene: TRBD1
v_gene: TRBV15
abundance: .
CDR3nt: TGTGCCACCAGCAGAGGTCGGAGTACAGGGGGTAACTATGGCTACACCTTC
CDR3aa: CATSRGRSTGGNYGYTF

j_gene: TRBJ2-5
d_gene: TRBD2
v_gene: TRBV5-1
abundance: .
CDR3nt: TGCGCCACGACGCGGGGGGGTATCCAAGAGACCCAGTACTTC
CDR3aa: CATTRGGIQETQYF

j_gene: TRBJ2-4
d_gene: .
v_gene: TRBV5-1
abundance: once
CDR3nt: TGCGCCAGCAGCTTGGGACGAGGGGGAAACATTCAGTACTTC
CDR3aa: CASSLGRGGNIQYF

j_gene: TRBJ2-5
d_gene: .
v_gene: TRBV2
abundance: .
CDR3nt: TGTGCCAGCATCAGGGGCGCTCAAGAGACCCAGTACTTC
CDR3aa: CASIRGAQETQYF

j_gene: TRBJ1-3
d_gene: .
v_gene: TRBV15
abundance: .
CDR3nt: TGTGCCACCAGCAGAGGGGGGTTGCCTGGAAACACCATATATTTT
CDR3aa: CATSRGGLPGNTIYF

j_gene: TRBJ1-2
d_gene: .
v_gene: TRBV30
abundance: .
CDR3nt: TGTGCCTGGAGTGTAGTTTTTTCAAGGGATGGCTACACCTTC
CDR3aa: CAWSVVFSRDGYTF

j_gene: TRBJ2-5
d_gene: .
v_gene: TRBV18
abundance: .
CDR3nt: TGTGCCAGCTCAGTAAGGGCTGGAGAGACCCAGTACTTC
CDR3aa: CASSVRAGETQYF

j_gene: TRBJ1-6
d_gene: TRBD1
v_gene: TRBV9
abundance: .
CDR3nt: TGTGCCAGCAGCGGCCACCAGGGGGCGGTCCACTTT
CDR3aa: CASSGHQGAVHF

j_gene: TRBJ1-6
d_gene: .
v_gene: TRBV7-3
abundance: once
CDR3nt: TGTGCCAGCAGCTTAACGTCAGGGAACTCACCCCTCCACTTT
CDR3aa: CASSLTSGNSPLHF

j_gene: TRBJ2-7
d_gene: .
v_gene: TRBV30
abundance: .
CDR3nt: TGTGCCTGGAGTGTAGATCTGGTAGGAATGGGCGAGCAGTACTTC
CDR3aa: CAWSVDLVGMGEQYF

j_gene: TRBJ2-7
d_gene: .
v_gene: TRBV11-2
abundance: .
CDR3nt: TGTGCCAGCAGCTTAGGGAGGGGAGAGCCGTACTTC
CDR3aa: CASSLGRGEPYF

j_gene: TRBJ1-5
d_gene: .
v_gene: TRBV7-9
abundance: .
CDR3nt: TGTGCCAGCAGCTTAGTCGGCTCCTTGATCAATCAGCCCCAGCATTTT
CDR3aa: CASSLVGSLINQPQHF

j_gene: TRBJ1-2
d_gene: .
v_gene: TRBV4-3
abundance: .
CDR3nt: TGCGCCAGCAGCCGAGGTGGTCGCGACTTCAGGCCCAACTATGGCTACACCTTC
CDR3aa: CASSRGGRDFRPNYGYTF

j_gene: TRBJ1-2
d_gene: .
v_gene: TRBV2
abundance: .
CDR3nt: TGTGCCAGCAGCCAACCCCTGGTTAATGGCTACACCTTC
CDR3aa: CASSQPLVNGYTF

j_gene: TRBJ1-1
d_gene: .
v_gene: TRBV6-5
abundance: .
CDR3nt: TGTGCCAGCAGTTATTCAAACGCGAATGAAGCTTTCTTT
CDR3aa: CASSYSNANEAFF

j_gene: TRBJ1-2
d_gene: .
v_gene: TRBV19
abundance: .
CDR3nt: TGTGCCAGTAGTATGGGGGGCGCCTATGGCTACACCTTC
CDR3aa: CASSMGGAYGYTF

j_gene: TRBJ2-7
d_gene: TRBD2
v_gene: TRBV30
abundance: .
CDR3nt: TGTGCCTGGAGTGTACTAGGACTAGGGGAGCAGTACTTC
CDR3aa: CAWSVLGLGEQYF

j_gene: TRBJ2-1
d_gene: .
v_gene: TRBV4-3
abundance: .
CDR3nt: TGCGCCAGCAGCCAAGATGGTGGGTTAGGCCCCTACAATGAGCAGTTCTTC
CDR3aa: CASSQDGGLGPYNEQFF

j_gene: TRBJ1-1
d_gene: TRBD1
v_gene: TRBV30
abundance: few
CDR3nt: TGTGCCTGGGAGGGACAGGGAACCACTGAAGCTTTCTTT
CDR3aa: CAWEGQGTTEAFF